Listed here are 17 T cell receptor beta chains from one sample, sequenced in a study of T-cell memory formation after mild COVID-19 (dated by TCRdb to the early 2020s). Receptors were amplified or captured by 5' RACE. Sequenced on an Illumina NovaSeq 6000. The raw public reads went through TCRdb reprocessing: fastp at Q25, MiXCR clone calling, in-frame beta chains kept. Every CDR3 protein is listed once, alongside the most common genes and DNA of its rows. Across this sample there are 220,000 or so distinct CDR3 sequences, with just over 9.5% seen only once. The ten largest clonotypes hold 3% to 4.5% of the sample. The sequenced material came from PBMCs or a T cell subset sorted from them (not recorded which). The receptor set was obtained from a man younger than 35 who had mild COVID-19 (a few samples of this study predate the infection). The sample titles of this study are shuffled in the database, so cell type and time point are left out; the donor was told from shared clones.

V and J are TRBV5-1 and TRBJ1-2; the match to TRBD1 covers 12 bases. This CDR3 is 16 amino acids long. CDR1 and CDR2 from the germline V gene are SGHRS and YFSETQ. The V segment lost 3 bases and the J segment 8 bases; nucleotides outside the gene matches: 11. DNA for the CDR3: TGCGCCAGCAGCTCGGGACAGGGGGCGCCTTTGGGCGGCTACACCTTC. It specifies CASSSGQGAPLGGYTF.

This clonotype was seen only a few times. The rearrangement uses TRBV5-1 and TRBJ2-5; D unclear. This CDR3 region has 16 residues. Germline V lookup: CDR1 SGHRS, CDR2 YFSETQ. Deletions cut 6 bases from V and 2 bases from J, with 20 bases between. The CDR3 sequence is CASNDRRLGVQETQYF. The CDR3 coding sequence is TGCGCCAGCAATGACCGAAGGCTAGGAGTTCAAGAGACCCAGTACTTC.

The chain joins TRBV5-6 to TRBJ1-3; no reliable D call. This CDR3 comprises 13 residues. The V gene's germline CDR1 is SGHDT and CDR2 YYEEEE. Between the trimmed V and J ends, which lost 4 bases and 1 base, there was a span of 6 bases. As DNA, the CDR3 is TGTGCCAGCAGCGTGAGGTCTGGAAACACCATATATTTT. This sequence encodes CASSVRSGNTIYF.

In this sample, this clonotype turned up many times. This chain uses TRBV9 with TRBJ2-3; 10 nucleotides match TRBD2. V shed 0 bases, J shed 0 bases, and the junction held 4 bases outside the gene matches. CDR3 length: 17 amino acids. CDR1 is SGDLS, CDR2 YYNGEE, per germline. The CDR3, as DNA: TGTGCCAGCAGCGTAGGACTAGCGGGTGGGAGCACAGATACGCAGTATTTT. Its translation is CASSVGLAGGSTDTQYF.

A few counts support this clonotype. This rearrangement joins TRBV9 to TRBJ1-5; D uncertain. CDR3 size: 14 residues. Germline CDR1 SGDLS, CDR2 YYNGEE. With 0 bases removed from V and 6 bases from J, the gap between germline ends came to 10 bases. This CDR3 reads CASSVGTARQPQHF. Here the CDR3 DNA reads TGTGCCAGCAGCGTAGGGACGGCCCGTCAGCCCCAGCATTTT.

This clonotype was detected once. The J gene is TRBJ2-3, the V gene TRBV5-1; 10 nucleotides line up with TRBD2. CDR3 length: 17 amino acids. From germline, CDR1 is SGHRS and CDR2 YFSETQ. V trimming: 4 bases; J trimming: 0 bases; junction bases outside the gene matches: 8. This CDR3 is CASSQGLARTSTDTQYF. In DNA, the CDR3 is TGCGCCAGCAGCCAGGGACTAGCGAGAACTAGCACAGATACGCAGTATTTT.

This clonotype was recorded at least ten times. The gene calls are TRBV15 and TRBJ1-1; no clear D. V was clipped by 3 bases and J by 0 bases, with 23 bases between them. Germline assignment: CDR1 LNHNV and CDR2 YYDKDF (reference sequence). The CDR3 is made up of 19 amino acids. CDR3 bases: TGTGCCACCAGCAGTTCTTCCGATCTCCGATTAGCCTTGAACACTGAAGCTTTCTTT. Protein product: CATSSSSDLRLALNTEAFF.

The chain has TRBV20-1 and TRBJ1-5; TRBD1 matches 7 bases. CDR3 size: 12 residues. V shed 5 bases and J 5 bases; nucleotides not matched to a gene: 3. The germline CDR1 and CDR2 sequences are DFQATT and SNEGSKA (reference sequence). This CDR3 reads CSAQTGDQPQHF. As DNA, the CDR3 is TGCAGTGCTCAAACAGGGGATCAGCCCCAGCATTTT.

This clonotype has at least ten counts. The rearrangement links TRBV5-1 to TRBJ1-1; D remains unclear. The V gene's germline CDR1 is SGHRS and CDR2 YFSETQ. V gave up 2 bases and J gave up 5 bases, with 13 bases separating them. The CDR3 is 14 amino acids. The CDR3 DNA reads TGCGCCAGCAGCTTTGGAGGGTCGGAGACTGAAGCTTTCTTT. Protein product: CASSFGGSETEAFF.

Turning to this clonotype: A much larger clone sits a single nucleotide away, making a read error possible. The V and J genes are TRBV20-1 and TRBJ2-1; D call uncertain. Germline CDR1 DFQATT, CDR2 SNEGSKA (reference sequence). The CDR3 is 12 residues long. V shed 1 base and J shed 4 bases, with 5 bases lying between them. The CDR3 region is CSARVGYNEQFF. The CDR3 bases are TGCAGTGCTAGAGTGGGGTACAATGAGCAGTTCTTC.

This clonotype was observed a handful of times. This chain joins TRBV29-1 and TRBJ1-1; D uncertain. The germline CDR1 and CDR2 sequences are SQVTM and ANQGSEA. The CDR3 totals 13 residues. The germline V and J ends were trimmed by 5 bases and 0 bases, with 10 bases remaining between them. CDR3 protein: CSVRGMLNTEAFF. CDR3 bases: TGCAGCGTTAGAGGAATGCTGAACACTGAAGCTTTCTTT. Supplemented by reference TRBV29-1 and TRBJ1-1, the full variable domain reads SAVISQKPSRDICQRGTSLTIQCQVDSQVTMMFWYRQQPGQSLTLIATANQGSEATYESGFVIDKFPISRPNLTFSTLTVSNMSPEDSSIYLCSVRGMLNTEAFFGQGTRLTVV.

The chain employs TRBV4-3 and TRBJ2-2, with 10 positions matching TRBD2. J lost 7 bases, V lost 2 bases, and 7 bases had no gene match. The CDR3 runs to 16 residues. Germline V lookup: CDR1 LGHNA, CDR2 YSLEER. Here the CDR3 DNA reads TGCGCCAGCAGCCAATTAGCGGGGGGAACGGGCGGGGAGCTGTTTTTT. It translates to CASSQLAGGTGGELFF.

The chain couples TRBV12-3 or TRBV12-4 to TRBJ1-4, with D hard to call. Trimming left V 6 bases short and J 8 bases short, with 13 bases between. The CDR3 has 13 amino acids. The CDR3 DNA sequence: TGTGCCAGCAGCGAAACCAGCGGGGAAAAACTGTTTTTT. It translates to CASSETSGEKLFF.

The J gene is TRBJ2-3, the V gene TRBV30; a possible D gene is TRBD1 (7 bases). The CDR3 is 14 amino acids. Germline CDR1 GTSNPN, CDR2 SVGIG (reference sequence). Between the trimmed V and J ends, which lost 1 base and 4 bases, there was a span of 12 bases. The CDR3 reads CAWSGQGGSDTQYF. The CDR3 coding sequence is TGTGCCTGGAGTGGACAGGGAGGTTCAGATACGCAGTATTTT.

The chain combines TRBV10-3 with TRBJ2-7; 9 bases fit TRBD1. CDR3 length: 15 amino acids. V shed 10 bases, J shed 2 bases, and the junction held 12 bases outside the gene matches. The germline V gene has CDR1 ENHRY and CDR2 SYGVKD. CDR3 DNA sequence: TGTGCCACCCACATGGGACAGGGAATAGCCTACGAGCAGTACTTC. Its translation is CATHMGQGIAYEQYF.

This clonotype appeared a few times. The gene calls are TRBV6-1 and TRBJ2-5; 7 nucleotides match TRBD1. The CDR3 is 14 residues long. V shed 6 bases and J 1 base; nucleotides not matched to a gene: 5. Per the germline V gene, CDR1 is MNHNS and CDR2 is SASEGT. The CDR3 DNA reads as TGTGCCAGCAGCCTGGGACAGCCCCAAGAGACCCAGTACTTC. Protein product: CASSLGQPQETQYF.

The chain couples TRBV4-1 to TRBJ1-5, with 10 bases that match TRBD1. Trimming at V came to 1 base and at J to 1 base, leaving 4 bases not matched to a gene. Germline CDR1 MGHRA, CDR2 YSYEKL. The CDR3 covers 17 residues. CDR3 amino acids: CASSQGQGARSNQPQHF. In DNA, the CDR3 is TGCGCCAGCAGCCAAGGACAGGGGGCTAGAAGCAATCAGCCCCAGCATTTT.